Listed below are T cell receptor beta chains from one sample, sequenced in a study of early T cells in non-severe SARS-CoV-2 infection. Using its own MiXCR run on the 5' RACE reads, TCRdb lists one record per CDR3 protein. The data hold approximately 27,000 distinct CDR3 sequences, with approximately 5.3% observed a single time. The sequenced sample was whole blood. The receptors stem from an adult who was a healthcare worker with PCR-confirmed SARS-CoV-2 infection or an uninfected control (not recorded which). Each CDR3 is given with its conserved first and last residue. The D gene is left open where the match is weak. Part of the rows lack a size; the others show once, few, many or a class for expanded clones.

D gene	J gene	clone size	V gene	CDR3 DNA	CDR3 protein
-	TRBJ1-2	many	TRBV7-2	TGTGCCAGCAGCCTAACAGCTGCTAACTATGGCTACACCTTC	CASSLTAANYGYTF
TRBD1	TRBJ2-6	many	TRBV2	TGTGCCAGCAGTGGAGGACAGGCCTTATACTCTGGGGCCAACGTCCTGACTTTC	CASSGGQALYSGANVLTF
-	TRBJ2-1	many	TRBV23-1	TGCGCCAGCACCCTGAGGGAGTTTAGCTCCTACAATGAGCAGTTCTTC	CASTLREFSSYNEQFF
TRBD1	TRBJ2-2	many	TRBV2	TGTGCCAGCAGTCCCGGCCAGGGGGCTAACGGGGAGCTGTTTTTT	CASSPGQGANGELFF
TRBD1	TRBJ2-5	many	TRBV6-6	TGTGCCAGCAGTTACTCCGGGACAGGTGAAGAGACCCAGTACTTC	CASSYSGTGEETQYF
-	TRBJ2-6	many	TRBV30	TGTGCCGTAGCGGAGACGTTCTCTGGGGCCAACGTCCTGACTTTC	CAVAETFSGANVLTF
TRBD1	TRBJ1-6	many	TRBV7-9	TGTGCCAGCAGCGCCCCGGGACAGGGCCCCCTCCACTTT	CASSAPGQGPLHF
-	TRBJ2-1	many	TRBV12-2	TGTGCAAGTCGCTCACTTGGAACTAGCCTAAGCTCCTACAATGAGCAGTTCTTC	CASRSLGTSLSSYNEQFF
-	TRBJ2-7	many	TRBV3-1	TGTGCCAGCAGCCAGACCGGGGACTACGAGCAGTACTTC	CASSQTGDYEQYF
-	TRBJ2-3	many	TRBV20-1	TGCAGTGCTAGAGATTTGCGACGCACAGATACGCAGTATTTT	CSARDLRRTDTQYF
-	TRBJ2-2	-	TRBV7-9	TGTGCCAGCAGTTCACCGACCTCTCGGACCGGGGAGCTGTTTTTT	CASSSPTSRTGELFF
-	TRBJ2-3	few	TRBV7-8	TGTGCCAGCAGCTATAGGGACCGATATACGCAGTATTTT	CASSYRDRYTQYF
TRBD2	TRBJ2-1	many	TRBV12-3/TRBV12-4	TGTGCCAGCAGACCCGGACTAGCGGGGGGGCGGGAGCAGTTCTTC	CASRPGLAGGREQFF
-	TRBJ1-6	many	TRBV12-5	TGTGCTAGTGGATCGGAGTATAATTCACCCCTCCACTTT	CASGSEYNSPLHF
-	TRBJ2-1	many	TRBV21-1	TGTGCCAGCAGCAAGGAGGACATACTCGACTCCTACAATGAGCAGTTCTTC	CASSKEDILDSYNEQFF